The clone carrying this T cell receptor (beta chain) was seen ten or more times. These data come from a study of spatial heterogeneity in lung cancer. Study overall: Around 25 months after resection was the median timing of the follow-up PBMC samples, which were sequenced when available. On average, each unique TCR and UMI combination appeared more than ten times in raw reads.

CDR1 MDHEN and CDR2 SYDVKM come from the germline V gene. V lost 8 bases, J lost 6 bases, and 8 bases lay in between. The CDR3 consists of 11 residues. Time point of the sample: blood at routine non-recurrence follow-up after resection. Extraction of whole RNA from tumor, nontumor lung or frozen PBMC preceded unsorted sequencing. From the 5' RACE reads, TCRdb called clonotypes with MiXCR, one entry per CDR3 protein. This table has roughly 120,000 distinct CDR3 sequences, approximately 11% appearing once. The V and J genes are TRBV28 and TRBJ2-1; unclear D gene. Here the sequenced sample was PBMCs, taken at follow-up. This TCR was sampled from a female donor with early-stage non-small cell lung cancer. Written as DNA, the CDR3 is TGTGCCAGCGGCCAGAGCAATGAGCAGTTCTTC. Translation: CASGQSNEQFF.